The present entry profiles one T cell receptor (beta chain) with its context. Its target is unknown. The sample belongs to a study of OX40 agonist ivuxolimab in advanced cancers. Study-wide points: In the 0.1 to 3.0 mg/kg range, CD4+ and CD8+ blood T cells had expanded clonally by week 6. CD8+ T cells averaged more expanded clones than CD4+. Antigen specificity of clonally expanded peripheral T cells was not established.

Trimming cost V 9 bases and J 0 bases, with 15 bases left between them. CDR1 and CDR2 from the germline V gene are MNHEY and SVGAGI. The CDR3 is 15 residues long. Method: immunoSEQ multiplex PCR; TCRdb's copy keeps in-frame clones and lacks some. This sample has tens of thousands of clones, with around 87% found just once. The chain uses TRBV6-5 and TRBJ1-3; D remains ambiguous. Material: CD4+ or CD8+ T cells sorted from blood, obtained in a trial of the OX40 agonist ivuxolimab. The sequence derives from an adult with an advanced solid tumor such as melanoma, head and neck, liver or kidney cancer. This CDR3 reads CASFRGLSSGNTIYF. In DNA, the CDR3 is TGTGCCAGTTTCCGTGGGCTAAGCTCTGGAAACACCATATATTTT.